This is a list of T cell receptor beta chains from one sample in a study of CD4 T cells in relation to SARS-CoV-2 and coronaviruses. Sequencing used immunoSEQ multiplex PCR; TCRdb keeps in-frame clones, though not all of them. The data show about 21,000 clones, 76% seen once. Which antigens these TCRs recognize remains unknown. The specimen was CD4+ T cells from PBMCs, cultured in vitro. The receptors derive from a human donor in good health. Each CDR3 is given with its conserved first and last residue. Each record gives: V gene, D gene, clone size, J gene, CDR3 protein, CDR3 DNA. D genes are given only for firm matches. Not all rows give a size; the values are once, few, many and, for expanded clones, a class.

TRBV11-2,-,-,TRBJ1-2,CASSSAGGNYGYTF,TGTGCCAGCAGCTCGGCCGGGGGGAACTATGGCTACACCTTC
TRBV20-1,-,-,TRBJ2-7,CSASRNVYEQYF,TGCAGTGCTAGTAGGAACGTCTACGAGCAGTACTTC
TRBV7-8,TRBD2,-,TRBJ2-2,CASPKGTSGTAGELFF,TGTGCCAGCCCCAAGGGGACTAGCGGGACTGCCGGGGAGCTGTTTTTT
TRBV5-1,TRBD1,-,TRBJ1-1,CASSFGTGGSSTEAFF,TGCGCCAGCAGCTTTGGGACAGGGGGTTCTAGCACTGAAGCTTTCTTT
TRBV5-3,TRBD2,-,TRBJ2-2,CARSSLLARKNTGELFF,TGTGCCAGAAGCAGCCTACTAGCGAGAAAGAACACCGGGGAGCTGTTTTTT
TRBV15,-,few,TRBJ2-1,CATSKRTDLGNEQFF,TGTGCCACCAGCAAACGGACAGATCTGGGCAATGAGCAGTTCTTC
TRBV10-3,-,-,TRBJ2-1,CAIMGPEGSYNEQFF,TGTGCCATCATGGGCCCCGAGGGCTCCTACAATGAGCAGTTCTTC
TRBV5-1,TRBD2,once,TRBJ2-1,CASSFEREGYNEQFF,TGCGCCAGCAGTTTTGAGCGGGAGGGGTACAATGAGCAGTTCTTC
TRBV15,-,once,TRBJ2-7,CATSRQGPQAEQYF,TGTGCCACCAGCAGACAGGGTCCCCAGGCCGAGCAGTACTTC
TRBV20-1,-,-,TRBJ2-4,CSASVELAKNIQYF,TGCAGTGCTAGTGTGGAGTTAGCCAAAAACATTCAGTACTTC
TRBV5-4,TRBD2,-,TRBJ2-1,CASTVAGGYNEQFF,TGTGCCAGCACCGTTGCGGGGGGCTACAATGAGCAGTTCTTC
TRBV5-1,TRBD2,-,TRBJ2-1,CASSYAPSGPSYNEQFF,TGCGCCAGCAGCTATGCCCCTAGCGGCCCTTCCTACAATGAGCAGTTCTTC
TRBV3-1/TRBV3-2,TRBD1,-,TRBJ1-2,CASSQGDSNYGYTF,TGTGCCAGCAGCCAAGGGGACAGCAACTATGGCTACACCTTC
TRBV27,-,once,TRBJ1-5,CASKPIPVGNQPQHF,TGTGCCAGCAAGCCCATCCCGGTAGGCAATCAGCCCCAGCATTTT
TRBV19,-,-,TRBJ2-7,CASSTGITGQEAYEQYF,TGTGCCAGTAGTACCGGAATCACGGGACAAGAAGCCTACGAGCAGTACTTC
TRBV12-3/TRBV12-4,TRBD2,-,TRBJ2-7,CASTFSGRWEQYF,TGTGCCAGCACCTTTAGCGGGAGATGGGAGCAGTACTTC
TRBV5-6,-,-,TRBJ1-4,CASSLRGPTGEKLFF,TGTGCCAGCAGCTTAAGGGGACCCACGGGTGAAAAACTGTTTTTT
TRBV7-9,TRBD2,-,TRBJ2-3,CASSADGGGGTDTQYF,TGTGCCAGCAGCGCAGATGGGGGAGGGGGCACAGATACGCAGTATTTT
TRBV7-9,TRBD2,-,TRBJ2-3,CASSRSSGRQKDTQYF,TGTGCCAGCAGCCGTTCTAGCGGGAGGCAGAAAGATACGCAGTATTTT
TRBV5-6,TRBD1,-,TRBJ2-7,CASSPPGTGGYEQYF,TGTGCCAGCAGCCCCCCCGGGACAGGGGGCTACGAGCAGTACTTC
TRBV24-1,TRBD1,-,TRBJ1-5,CATSGAGGAGNQPQHF,TGTGCCACCAGTGGGGCAGGGGGCGCGGGGAATCAGCCCCAGCATTTT
TRBV10-3,-,-,TRBJ2-7,CAISETGASYEQYF,TGTGCCATCAGTGAGACCGGGGCCTCCTACGAGCAGTACTTC
TRBV29-1,TRBD1,-,TRBJ1-5,CSVGQGKNQPQHF,TGCAGCGTTGGACAGGGGAAAAATCAGCCCCAGCATTTT
TRBV3-1/TRBV3-2,-,-,TRBJ2-5,CASSNPGPQYF,TGTGCCAGCAGCAACCCGGGACCCCAGTACTTC
TRBV7-8,-,-,TRBJ1-1,CASSLRGRDTEAFF,TGTGCCAGCAGCTTGAGGGGGAGGGACACTGAAGCTTTCTTT
TRBV6-2/TRBV6-3,TRBD1,-,TRBJ1-2,CASSRLGQGTYGYTF,TGTGCCAGCAGTCGATTGGGACAGGGGACGTACGGCTACACCTTC
TRBV5-6,-,once,TRBJ1-2,CASSFDSEYGYTF,TGTGCCAGCAGCTTCGACAGCGAATATGGCTACACCTTC
TRBV5-1,-,few,TRBJ1-6,CASSPWGLDVASPLHF,TGCGCCAGCAGCCCCTGGGGGTTAGACGTCGCGTCACCCCTCCACTTT
TRBV18,-,-,TRBJ2-6,CASSPTGPGANVLTF,TGTGCCAGCTCACCAACAGGGCCCGGGGCCAACGTCCTGACTTTC
TRBV18,-,-,TRBJ2-2,CASSPPGNAGRTGELFF,TGTGCCAGCTCACCACCCGGTAATGCAGGGAGGACCGGGGAGCTGTTTTTT
TRBV20-1,-,-,TRBJ2-7,CSASSDSTAYEQYF,TGCAGTGCTAGTTCGGACAGTACCGCCTACGAGCAGTACTTC
TRBV19,-,-,TRBJ2-1,CASSFRAVNEQFF,TGTGCCAGTAGTTTTAGGGCAGTTAATGAGCAGTTCTTC
TRBV9,-,-,TRBJ2-7,CASSVDVSPYEQYF,TGTGCCAGCAGCGTGGACGTAAGCCCCTACGAGCAGTACTTC
TRBV5-1,TRBD1,-,TRBJ2-1,CASSPGQGYNEQFF,TGCGCCAGCAGTCCTGGACAGGGATACAATGAGCAGTTCTTC
TRBV11-1,TRBD1,-,TRBJ1-2,CASSFGQGINYGYTF,TGTGCCAGCAGCTTCGGACAGGGTATTAACTATGGCTACACCTTC
TRBV6-5,-,-,TRBJ1-5,CASRSAGERQPQHF,TGTGCCAGCAGGTCGGCGGGGGAACGACAGCCCCAGCATTTT
TRBV3-1/TRBV3-2,-,once,TRBJ1-6,CASSPWGGNSPLHF,TGTGCCAGCAGCCCCTGGGGGGGGAATTCACCCCTCCACTTT
TRBV30,TRBD1,-,TRBJ2-7,CAGQGALYEQYF,TGTGCCGGACAGGGGGCCCTCTACGAGCAGTACTTC
TRBV19,-,few,TRBJ1-1,CASSIGWNTEAFF,TGTGCCAGTAGTATAGGGTGGAACACTGAAGCTTTCTTT
TRBV3-1/TRBV3-2,TRBD2,-,TRBJ2-3,CASSRRAGASTDTQYF,TGTGCCAGCAGCCGCAGAGCGGGAGCTTCCACAGATACGCAGTATTTT